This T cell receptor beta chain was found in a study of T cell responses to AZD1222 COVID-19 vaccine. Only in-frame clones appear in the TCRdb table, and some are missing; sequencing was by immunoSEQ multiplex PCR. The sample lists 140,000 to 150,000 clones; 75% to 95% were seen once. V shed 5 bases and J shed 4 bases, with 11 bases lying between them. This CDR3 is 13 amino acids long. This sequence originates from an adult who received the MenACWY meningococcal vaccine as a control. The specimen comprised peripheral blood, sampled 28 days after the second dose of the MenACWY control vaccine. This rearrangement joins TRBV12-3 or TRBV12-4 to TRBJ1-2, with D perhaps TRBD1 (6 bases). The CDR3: CASSPGQSYGYTF. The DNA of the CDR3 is TGTGCCAGCAGTCCCGGACAGAGCTATGGCTACACCTTC.